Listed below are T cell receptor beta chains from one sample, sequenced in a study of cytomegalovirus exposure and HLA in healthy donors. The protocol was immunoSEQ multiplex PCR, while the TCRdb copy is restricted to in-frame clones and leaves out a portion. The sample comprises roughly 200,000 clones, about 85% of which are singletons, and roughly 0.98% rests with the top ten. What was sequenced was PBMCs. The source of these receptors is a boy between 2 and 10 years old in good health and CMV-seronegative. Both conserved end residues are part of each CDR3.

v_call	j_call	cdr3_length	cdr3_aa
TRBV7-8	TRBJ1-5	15	CASSLGQGDDQPQHF
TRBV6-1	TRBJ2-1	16	CASSEAPLAWRDEQFF
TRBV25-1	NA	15	CASSDPGAGAYEQYF
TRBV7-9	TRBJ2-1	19	CASSSTPGQPFVLGNEQFF
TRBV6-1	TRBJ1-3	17	CASSEARGGPDKNTIYF
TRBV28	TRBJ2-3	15	CASSLAGVNTDTQYF
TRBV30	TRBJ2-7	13	CAWRAGGSYEQYF
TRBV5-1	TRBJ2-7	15	CASSLGTAIPYEQYF
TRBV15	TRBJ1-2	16	CATSRPAGAVNYGYTF
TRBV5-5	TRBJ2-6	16	CASSLGGGAGANVLTF
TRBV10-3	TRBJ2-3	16	CAIRAMGLAGPDTQYF
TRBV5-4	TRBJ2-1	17	CASSLGVAESIYNEQFF
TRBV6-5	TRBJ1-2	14	CASSGTGGLGGYTF
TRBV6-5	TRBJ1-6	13	CASSYQQDSPLHF
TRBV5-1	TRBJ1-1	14	CASRQGAENTEAFF
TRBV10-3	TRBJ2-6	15	CAISTAGSGANVLTF
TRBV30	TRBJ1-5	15	CAWRARDRGHQPQHF
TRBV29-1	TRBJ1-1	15	CSVAQAGTGNTEAFF